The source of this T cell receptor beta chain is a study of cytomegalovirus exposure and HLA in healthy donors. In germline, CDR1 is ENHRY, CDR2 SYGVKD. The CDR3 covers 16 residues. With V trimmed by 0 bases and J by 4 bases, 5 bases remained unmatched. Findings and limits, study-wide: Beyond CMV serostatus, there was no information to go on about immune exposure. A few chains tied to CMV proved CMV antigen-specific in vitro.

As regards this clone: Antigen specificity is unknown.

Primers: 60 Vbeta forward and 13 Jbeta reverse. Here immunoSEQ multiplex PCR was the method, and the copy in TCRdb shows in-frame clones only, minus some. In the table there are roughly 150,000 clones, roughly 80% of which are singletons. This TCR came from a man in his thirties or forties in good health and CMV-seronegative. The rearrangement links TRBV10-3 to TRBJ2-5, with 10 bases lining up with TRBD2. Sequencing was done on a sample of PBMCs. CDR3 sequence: CAISESYWTSGETQYF. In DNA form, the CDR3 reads TGTGCCATCAGTGAGTCTTATTGGACTAGCGGAGAGACCCAGTACTTC.